This record covers a single T cell receptor (beta chain). It has no known antigen specificity. Per-nucleotide qualities are absent, and no much larger clonotype sits a single base away. The CDR3 spans 17 residues, from the cysteine through the phenylalanine. Only CDR3 DNA remains: 51 bases, in frame from the first base. The germline V gene gives CDR1 as SGDLS and CDR2 as YYNGEE. Trimmed from V: 4 bases; trimmed from J: 4 bases; junction bases lacking a gene match: 7. Participants in the prospective study were aged about 18 to 90 years, lived in under 30 United States geographic areas, and enrolled through a virtual design. In the prospective study, participants were assigned to cohorts based on the clinical history participants reported in a screening survey and a study questionnaire. Each participant in the prospective study had whole blood, serum and a nasopharyngeal or oropharyngeal swab collected by mobile phlebotomists. Prospective study participants could optionally give additional blood draws and questionnaires over an approximately two-month period. Before DNA extraction, prospective study blood samples were shipped either frozen or at room temperature.

The immunoSEQ Assay, a bias-controlled multiplex PCR, was used to amplify TCRbeta CDR3 regions from genomic DNA. The authors' analysis ran thus. The number of nucleated cells in each sample was estimated by amplification of reference gene primers within the assay. Sequence reads were collapsed and filtered to measure the absolute abundance of every unique TCRbeta CDR3 rearrangement. For each sample, productive Simpson clonality was calculated as the square root of Simpson's diversity index over productive rearrangements. TCRdb provides this immuneACCESS table in a form limited to in-frame rearrangements. Some clones are lacking; in checked studies, under half of them reflect an unresolved V gene, and why the rest are absent is not known. V and J calls and clone size follow that table, whereas D and trimming were derived from the DNA. The sample data list some 130,000 clones, and around 80% of these were observed just once. The ten largest clones represent 2% to 3% of the sample.

This entry comes from a study of blood T cell repertoires in COVID-19 (TCRdb year 2020). With regard to the full study: Collaborator samples came from the United States, Italy and Spain and covered acute and convalescent phases of COVID-19. The material from the prospective study consisted of cDNA or gDNA derived from T cells, B-cell-depleted T cells, or PBMCs. Subjects who had been exposed to COVID-19, were actively infected with it, or had recovered from it provided the deeply sampled blood TCRbeta repertoires that made up the dataset. The repertoires were released in a freely available public database meant as a resource for research on the immune response to SARS-CoV-2. The samples were drawn from two sources: the first 160 participants of the ongoing ImmuneRACE study, and about 1,300 subjects contributed by 6 global collaborators. The sample metadata nearly always contained a de-identified subject ID, COVID-19 status, age in years and sex. HLA class I and class II types, where available, came from metadata supplied by the sample provider rather than from assay-based typing. Study-wide conclusions, independent of this receptor: How much clinical and demographic metadata was included differed by source and by participant, and the metadata was provided uncurated.

The sequence derives from a man aged 35 to 55 with acute COVID-19. The rearranged chain carries TRBV9 and TRBJ2-5; the central 16 bases match TRBD2. Sequences were obtained from PBMCs or T cells enriched from blood (not recorded which). The nucleotide sequence reads as follows: TGTGCCAGCAGCTTAGGGGGACTAGCGGGAGGGAGAGAGACCCAGTACTTC. Translated, this gives CASSLGGLAGGRETQYF.